The source of this T cell receptor (beta chain) is a study of radiotherapy plus CTLA-4 blockade in lung cancer. Study context: The study recorded objective responses in around 18% of patients and disease control in around 31%.

This clone has a handful of counts. V lost 3 bases, J lost 7 bases, and 9 bases stayed unmatched. The CDR3 spans 15 residues. The germline CDR1 and CDR2 sequences are SGHNT and YYREEE (reference sequence). Measured with immunoSEQ multiplex PCR; TCRdb has only the in-frame clones, and not every one. The sample lists some 78,000 clones, roughly 86% occurring once. The receptor comes from a human donor with non-small cell lung cancer who had a partial response to radiotherapy plus ipilimumab. The source material was peripheral blood, sampled from a patient treated with radiotherapy plus ipilimumab. V gene TRBV5-4 combines with J gene TRBJ1-4, with 7 bases lining up with TRBD1. CDR3 sequence: CASSSNRGRSEKLFF. The CDR3 DNA sequence: TGTGCCAGCAGCTCAAATAGGGGGCGGAGTGAAAAACTGTTTTTT.